The 9 T cell receptor beta chains presented below share a single source sample, sequenced in a study of PD-1 blockade in mismatch repair-deficient tumors. Sequencing used immunoSEQ multiplex PCR; TCRdb keeps in-frame clones, though not all of them. The profile shows around 18,000 clones, about 80% of them singletons. Source: PBMCs, taken approximately 22 weeks after starting pembrolizumab. These receptors came from an adult with mismatch repair-deficient cancer.

V is TRBV7-2 and J is TRBJ1-5; a possible D gene is TRBD1 (5 bases). Germline assignment: CDR1 SGHTA and CDR2 FQGNSA. Trimming pared 3 bases from V and 0 bases from J, leaving 9 bases between. The CDR3 runs to 15 residues. CDR3 region: CASSLSGNSNQPQHF. The CDR3, as DNA: TGTGCCAGCAGCTTGTCAGGGAATAGCAATCAGCCCCAGCATTTT. The complete variable domain, with remaining parts taken from reference TRBV7-2 and TRBJ1-5, reads GAGVSQSPSNKVTEKGKDVELRCDPISGHTALYWYRQSLGQGLEFLIYFQGNSAPDKSGLPSDRFSAERTGGSVSTLTIQRTQQEDSAVYLCASSLSGNSNQPQHFGDGTRLSIL.

The rearrangement joins TRBV6-8 to TRBJ2-7, with TRBD1 matching 11 bases. The CDR3 has 15 amino acids. The V segment lost 7 bases and the J segment 3 bases; nucleotides outside the gene matches: 8. Germline V lookup: CDR1 MNHGY, CDR2 SAAAGT. CDR3 DNA sequence: TGTGCCAGCACCATCGGGACAGGGGGAAACTACGAGCAGTACTTC. Translating gives CASTIGTGGNYEQYF.

DNA for the CDR3: TGTGCCAGCTGGGGGTCTAGCGGGAGTGCGTACGAGCAGTACTTC. It translates to CASWGSSGSAYEQYF. This rearrangement joins TRBV27 to TRBJ2-7; 10 nucleotides align to TRBD2. Germline CDR1 MNHEY, CDR2 SMNVEV (reference sequence). Losses at the gene ends were 8 bases for V and 4 bases for J; bases not matched to a gene: 11. The CDR3 is 15 residues long.

This clone was seen a handful of times. The chain links TRBV19 to TRBJ2-7, with TRBD1 identical over 8 bases. The V and J ends lost 4 bases and 2 bases, in that order; junction bases with no gene match: 4. Germline CDR1 LNHDA, CDR2 SQIVND (reference sequence). The CDR3 extends over 14 amino acids. In DNA form, the CDR3 reads TGTGCCAGTAGTACCCGGACAGGGCCCTACGAGCAGTACTTC. It translates to CASSTRTGPYEQYF. The entire variable domain, with the rest obtained from reference TRBV19 and TRBJ2-7, is as follows: DGGITQSPKYLFRKEGQNVTLSCEQNLNHDAMYWYRQDPGQGLRLIYYSQIVNDFQKGDIAEGYSVSREKKESFPLTVTSAQKNPTAFYLCASSTRTGPYEQYFGPGTRLTVT.

This clone was recorded a few times. V usage is TRBV10-1 and J usage is TRBJ2-7; 7 bases agree with TRBD1. Germline trimming cut 1 base from V and 2 bases from J; bases unmatched to any gene: 5. The germline V gene has CDR1 WNHNN and CDR2 SYGVQD (reference sequence). This CDR3 contains 15 residues. The CDR3 spells CASSEYGQDTYEQYF. The CDR3 DNA sequence: TGCGCCAGCAGTGAGTACGGACAGGATACCTACGAGCAGTACTTC.

The chain combines TRBV5-1 with TRBJ1-2; possibly TRBD1 for D (5 bases). Germline V lookup: CDR1 SGHRS, CDR2 YFSETQ. The germline V and J ends were trimmed by 0 bases and 5 bases, with 8 bases remaining between them. The length of the CDR3 is 13 residues. CDR3 DNA: TGCGCCAGCAGCTTGGAGGGGAGGTATGGCTACACCTTC. Residues: CASSLEGRYGYTF.

This chain connects TRBV9 to TRBJ1-1; D ambiguous. Germline V CDR1 and CDR2: SGDLS, YYNGEE. Trimming left V 0 bases short and J 3 bases short, with 9 bases between. The CDR3 runs to 14 residues. In nucleotides, the CDR3 is TGTGCCAGCAGCGTAGGACAAACCTACACTGAAGCTTTCTTT. It encodes CASSVGQTYTEAFF.

This chain uses TRBV6-1 with TRBJ2-7, with TRBD1 matching over 8 bases. The germline gives CDR1 MNHNS, CDR2 SASEGT. CDR3 length: 19 residues. The V and J ends lost 0 bases and 0 bases, in that order; junction bases with no gene match: 13. CDR3 DNA sequence: TGTGCCAGCAGTGAAGCGCTTCACGGGGCAGGGGGCAGCTCCTACGAGCAGTACTTC. Translated: CASSEALHGAGGSSYEQYF.

The chain links TRBV7-6 to TRBJ1-1; no clear D. V was shortened by 5 bases and J by 2 bases, with 12 bases between the two germline ends. The CDR3 runs to 14 residues. Per germline, CDR1 SGHVS and CDR2 FNYEAQ. This CDR3 is CASSPMETNTEAFF. The DNA for the CDR3 is TGTGCCAGCAGCCCTATGGAGACCAACACTGAAGCTTTCTTT.